The 22 T cell receptor beta chains presented below share a single source sample, sequenced in a study of control samples from healthy donors and cancer patients. Repertoires were generated with immunoSEQ multiplex PCR, while TCRdb's copy carries only in-frame clones and drops some. The table records roughly 88,000 clones, approximately 93% of them present only once. Sequencing was done on a sample of blood. These receptors came from a man younger than 35 in good health.

The chain couples TRBV29-1 to TRBJ1-2; 12 bases map to TRBD1. CDR3 length: 14 amino acids. The J segment lost 8 bases and the V segment lost 6 bases, leaving 10 bases of the junction unmatched. Germline V lookup: CDR1 SQVTM, CDR2 ANQGSEA. CDR3 sequence: CSVEPGQGAYGYTF. CDR3 nucleotides: TGCAGCGTAGAACCGGGACAGGGGGCATACGGCTACACCTTC.

Worth noting for this clone: Because the CDR3's place on the DNA is in doubt, the DNA is left out and the CDR3 is given as listed by TCRdb. J is TRBJ2-1 and V is TRBV21-1; the D call of TRBD1 is as the table states it, not checked on the DNA. TRBV21-1 is listed as a pseudogene. The CDR3 extends over 16 residues, inclusive of both ends. The CDR3 here is CASSKVGTGIIDEQFF.

This clone was counted a single time. The gene calls are TRBV5-4 and TRBJ2-6; unclear D gene. Germline V gene sequence: CDR1 SGHNT, CDR2 YYREEE (reference sequence). The V end lost 6 bases, the J end lost 0 bases, and 7 bases lay between the germline ends. There are 14 residues in the CDR3. CDR3 region: CASNLGSGANVLTF. The CDR3 DNA reads as TGTGCCAGCAACCTTGGCTCTGGGGCCAACGTCCTGACTTTC.

V is TRBV2 and J is TRBJ2-1; 14 nucleotides line up with TRBD2. With V trimmed by 6 bases and J by 5 bases, 6 bases remained unmatched. This CDR3 contains 16 residues. Per germline, CDR1 SNHLY and CDR2 FYNNEI. This CDR3 reads CASRGTSGRTNNEQFF. CDR3 DNA sequence: TGTGCCAGCAGGGGGACTAGCGGGAGAACGAACAATGAGCAGTTCTTC.

In nucleotides, the CDR3 is TGTGCCAGCAGCTTAATGGGCCATCTTAACTATGGCTACACCTTC. It is translated as CASSLMGHLNYGYTF. The chain couples TRBV7-9 to TRBJ1-2, with D hard to call. Germline CDR1 and CDR2: SEHNR and FQNEAQ (reference sequence). The V end was cut by 2 bases, the J end by 1 base, with 11 bases between. The CDR3 consists of 15 residues.

The gene calls are TRBV5-6 and TRBJ1-2; TRBD1 is a possible D gene (5 bases). Germline loops: CDR1 SGHDT, CDR2 YYEEEE. Trimming stripped 0 bases from V and 10 bases from J, with 22 bases between. The CDR3 covers 16 residues. The CDR3 bases are TGTGCCAGCAGCTTGGCCGGGGCAGCAAGAAGGGAAGCCTACACCTTC. It encodes CASSLAGAARREAYTF.

V and J are TRBV20-1 and TRBJ1-1; D not certain. Trimming removed 3 bases from V and 1 base from J, with 9 bases in between. There are 13 residues in the CDR3. The germline V gene encodes CDR1 DFQATT and CDR2 SNEGSKA (reference sequence). The CDR3 bases are TGCAGTGCTAGTCACAGTAAGAACACTGAAGCTTTCTTT. It encodes CSASHSKNTEAFF.

V gene TRBV30 combines with J gene TRBJ1-2; D remains ambiguous. Germline values: CDR1 GTSNPN, CDR2 SVGIG (reference sequence). CDR3 size: 12 residues. Deletions cut 3 bases from V and 6 bases from J, with 11 bases between. CDR3 coding DNA: TGTGCCTGGAGCGTTGGAAAGGATGGCTACACCTTC. As protein: CAWSVGKDGYTF. The variable domain in full, completed from reference TRBV30 and TRBJ1-2, reads SQTIHQWPATLVQPVGSPLSLECTVEGTSNPNLYWYRQAAGRGLQLLFYSVGIGQISSEVPQNLSASRPQDRQFILSSKKLLLSDSGFYLCAWSVGKDGYTFGSGTRLTVV.

The J gene is TRBJ2-3, the V gene TRBV10-3; 7 bases fit TRBD2. The V and J ends lost 10 bases and 4 bases, in that order; junction bases with no gene match: 5. The germline CDR1 and CDR2 sequences are ENHRY and SYGVKD. The CDR3 extends over 12 amino acids. CDR3 nucleotide sequence: TGTGCCACTGGGGGGGGGTCAGATACGCAGTATTTT. Amino acids: CATGGGSDTQYF.

This clone was seen only once. The chain uses TRBV5-6 and TRBJ1-4; D unresolved. The V gene lost 1 base and the J gene lost 4 bases, with 8 bases spanning the gap. From germline, CDR1 is SGHDT and CDR2 YYEEEE. CDR3 length: 14 amino acids. The CDR3 reads CASSLWGYNEKLFF. The CDR3 nucleotides are TGTGCCAGCAGCTTGTGGGGTTATAATGAAAAACTGTTTTTT.

The gene calls are TRBV3-1 (or the pseudogene TRBV3-2) and TRBJ2-7, with 9 bases matching TRBD1. Germline trimming cut 1 base from V and 5 bases from J; bases unmatched to any gene: 3. The CDR3 is made up of 14 amino acids. Germline-derived CDR1 and CDR2 are LGHDT and YNNKEL (reference sequence). CDR3 sequence reads: CASSQVGTGNEQYF. The CDR3 DNA reads as TGTGCCAGCAGCCAAGTTGGGACAGGGAACGAGCAGTACTTC.

The chain employs TRBV11-2 and TRBJ2-3; 8 bases align to TRBD1. CDR1 and CDR2 (germline): SGHAT, FQNNGV. V lost 0 bases and J lost 1; bases outside the gene matches: 0. The CDR3 is 15 residues long. The DNA of the CDR3 is TGTGCCAGCAGCTTAGACAGGGGGCGCACAGATACGCAGTATTTT. This codes for CASSLDRGRTDTQYF.

The chain links TRBV4-2 to TRBJ1-1; 8 positions match TRBD1. With 7 bases clipped from V and 1 base from J, the junction kept 5 bases outside the gene matches. The germline CDR1 and CDR2 sequences are LGHNA and YNFKEQ. This CDR3 spans 14 amino acids. Written as DNA, the CDR3 is TGTGCCAGCATCAGGACAGGGACGAACACTGAAGCTTTCTTT. Its protein is CASIRTGTNTEAFF.

The rearrangement joins TRBV9 to TRBJ1-1, with D unresolved. The CDR3 loop spans 14 amino acids. The V end was cut by 0 bases, the J end by 0 bases, with 6 bases between. CDR1 and CDR2 (germline): SGDLS, YYNGEE. The CDR3 coding sequence is TGTGCCAGCAGCGTAGGAATAATGAACACTGAAGCTTTCTTT. Its protein is CASSVGIMNTEAFF.

V is TRBV3-1 (or the pseudogene TRBV3-2) and J is TRBJ1-1; TRBD1 matches 8 bases. V was pared by 1 base and J by 4 bases, with 2 bases of the junction left unmatched. The CDR3 has 14 amino acids. Germline V gives CDR1 LGHDT, CDR2 YNNKEL (reference sequence). The CDR3 reads CASSQGTGPTEAFF. The CDR3 nucleotides are TGTGCCAGCAGCCAAGGGACAGGGCCCACTGAAGCTTTCTTT.

The chain recombines TRBV5-6 with TRBJ1-3; D not resolved. The CDR3 loop spans 14 amino acids. From germline, CDR1 is SGHDT and CDR2 YYEEEE. V lost 3 bases and J 0 bases, leaving 7 bases between the germline ends. The CDR3 spells CASSWQDSGNTIYF. In nucleotides, the CDR3 is TGTGCCAGCAGCTGGCAGGACTCTGGAAACACCATATATTTT.

V usage is TRBV27 and J usage is TRBJ1-5, with D possibly being TRBD1 (5 bases). V gave up 2 bases and J gave up 0 bases, with 20 bases separating them. The V gene's germline CDR1 is MNHEY and CDR2 SMNVEV (reference sequence). The CDR3 covers 19 residues. For the CDR3, the DNA is TGTGCCAGCAGTTTAGCAGGGAAGAGGGAAAGATATAGCAATCAGCCCCAGCATTTT. Translating gives CASSLAGKRERYSNQPQHF.

The CDR3 loop is CASSPIGTGYGYTF. The CDR3 nucleotides read TGTGCCAGCAGCCCCATCGGGACAGGGTATGGCTACACCTTC. The chain recombines TRBV5-6 with TRBJ1-2; 9 positions match TRBD1. Trimming took 4 bases from V and 5 from J; bases not matched to a gene: 6. CDR3 length: 14 residues. CDR1 is SGHDT and CDR2 is YYEEEE in the germline V gene.

A single count supports this clone. The V gene is TRBV4-1, the J gene TRBJ2-1; D assignment may be TRBD1 or TRBD2 (6 bases each). Deletions cut 1 base from V and 9 bases from J, with 13 bases between. The germline V gene has CDR1 MGHRA and CDR2 YSYEKL. This CDR3 comprises 14 residues. CDR3 bases: TGCGCCAGCAGCCAAGTGCAACAGGGAGGTGAGCAGTTCTTC. Translating gives CASSQVQQGGEQFF.

The chain combines TRBV5-4 with TRBJ1-3, with D unclear. V was clipped by 0 bases and J by 4 bases, with 17 bases between them. The CDR3 totals 17 residues. Germline values: CDR1 SGHNT, CDR2 YYREEE (reference sequence). The chain's CDR3 is CASSLVVSSEAGNTIYF. The CDR3 bases are TGTGCCAGCAGCTTGGTGGTCTCCTCAGAAGCGGGAAACACCATATATTTT.

The DNA for the CDR3 is TGCGCCAGCAGTGCTTCGGGGGTCGCTGAAGCTTTCTTT. It yields the protein CASSASGVAEAFF. The chain is built from TRBV10-1 and TRBJ1-1; D might be TRBD1 (5 bases). V was trimmed by 4 bases and J by 6 bases, leaving 12 bases between them. This CDR3 region has 13 residues. Germline V gene lookup returns CDR1 WNHNN and CDR2 SYGVQD (reference sequence).

This clone was observed once. The chain recombines TRBV4-1 with TRBJ1-5, with a weak D call TRBD1 (5 bases). Germline loops: CDR1 MGHRA, CDR2 YSYEKL. The CDR3 totals 16 residues. The germline V and J ends were trimmed by 0 bases and 6 bases, with 15 bases remaining between them. This CDR3 is CASSQDPGSDGQPQHF. In nucleotides, the CDR3 is TGCGCCAGCAGCCAAGATCCAGGGTCGGATGGTCAGCCCCAGCATTTT.